What follows describes a single T cell receptor (beta chain). Its antigen is not known. J gave up 2 bases and V 1 base, and 3 bases lay outside the gene matches. CDR3 size: 16 residues. The germline V gene has CDR1 KGHSH and CDR2 LQKENI. The data are from a study of T cells after yellow fever vaccination. Study information: The authors prepared low-cell-number fractions using SMART-Seq v4 Ultra Low Input.

A process of 5'RACE template switching, which added a universal primer site and UMIs, was used to make TCR cDNA. TCRdb reanalysed the 5' RACE reads using MiXCR and keeps one entry per CDR3 protein. The sample holds about 550,000 distinct CDR3 sequences, about 19% seen once. Notes on the study in general: Any FACS-sorted repertoire could hold abundant clonotypes that contaminate it from the bulk population. The secondary response showed a weaker magnitude and a faster peak, day 5 versus 15.

The sample here was PBMCs, taken 15 days after the yellow fever booster vaccination. The clonotype originates from a young man who received the YFV17D yellow fever vaccine. This sequence joins TRBV18 and TRBJ2-1; 9 bases match TRBD2. CDR3 in DNA: TGTGCCAGCTCACCACAAGCGGGAGGAACCTACAATGAGCAGTTCTTC. Translated, it gives CASSPQAGGTYNEQFF.